This T cell receptor (beta chain) was documented in a study of T cell changes during pregnancy in multiple sclerosis. Repertoires were generated with immunoSEQ multiplex PCR, while TCRdb's copy carries only in-frame clones and drops some. The table lists around 95,000 clones, just over 90% of them singletons, with roughly 2.3% in the top ten. CDR3 length: 15 amino acids. Losses at the gene ends were 8 bases for V and 4 bases for J; bases not matched to a gene: 13. The germline CDR1 and CDR2 sequences are MNHEY and SVGAGI. The sequencing here drew on peripheral blood, taken after pregnancy. The sequence came from a female donor in good health, enrolled as a control in a pregnancy study. The chain couples TRBV6-5 to TRBJ2-7; 8 bases are shared with TRBD1. The CDR3 is CASPSTGTGPYEQYF. CDR3 nucleotides: TGTGCCAGCCCTTCTACCGGGACAGGACCTTACGAGCAGTACTTC.